This is a list of T cell receptor beta chains from one sample in a study of blood T cells in healthy people across ages. TCRdb processed the 5' RACE reads anew with MiXCR; each CDR3 protein has one entry. Of around 500,000 distinct CDR3 sequences listed, about 27% are singletons. The sample also formed part of further work on T cells of mothers and their children.

Sequencing input: blood. The receptors were gathered from a boy aged 2 to 9 in good health. CDR3s include the opening cysteine and the closing phenylalanine or tryptophan. The D gene is left open where the match is weak. Not all rows give a size; the values are once, few, many and, for expanded clones, a class.

v_gene,j_gene,d_gene,abundance,CDR3aa,CDR3nt
TRBV7-9,TRBJ2-1,TRBD2,-,CSSSLSSGSVNEQFF,TGTTCCAGCAGCTTAAGTAGCGGGAGTGTTAATGAGCAGTTCTTC
TRBV7-8,TRBJ2-1,TRBD2,few,CASSSSRLAGEYEQFF,TGTGCCAGCAGCTCCAGCCGACTAGCGGGAGAGTATGAGCAGTTCTTC
TRBV12-3/TRBV12-4,TRBJ2-5,-,-,CASSDTYQETQYF,TGTGCCAGCAGCGATACGTACCAAGAGACCCAGTACTTC
TRBV29-1,TRBJ2-4,-,many,CSVTDSTLAKNIQYF,TGCAGCGTTACCGACAGTACTTTAGCCAAAAACATTCAGTACTTC
TRBV5-1,TRBJ2-7,-,-,CASSSGVEAGAYEQYF,TGCGCCAGCAGCTCGGGGGTTGAGGCAGGGGCCTACGAGCAGTACTTC
TRBV27,TRBJ2-5,TRBD1,-,CASSPPDRAWETQYF,TGTGCCAGCAGCCCACCAGACAGGGCCTGGGAGACCCAGTACTTC
TRBV20-1,TRBJ2-4,-,-,CSASSGAQNIQYF,TGCAGTGCTAGCTCAGGGGCCCAAAACATTCAGTACTTC
TRBV5-1,TRBJ2-7,-,-,CASSLESAQYF,TGCGCCAGCAGCTTGGAGTCTGCGCAGTACTTC
TRBV28,TRBJ2-1,TRBD1,-,CASSDPGTGTNEQFF,TGTGCCAGCAGCGACCCCGGGACAGGGACTAATGAGCAGTTCTTC
TRBV11-2,TRBJ2-5,-,-,CASSVIPGSPAGETQYF,TGTGCCAGCAGCGTGATTCCCGGGAGCCCGGCGGGAGAGACCCAGTACTTC
TRBV7-9,TRBJ1-1,TRBD1,-,CASSLGSTGWTEAFF,TGTGCCAGCAGCTTAGGATCGACAGGGTGGACTGAAGCTTTCTTT
TRBV3-1,TRBJ2-1,TRBD2,-,CASSKRLAGDEQFF,TGTGCCAGCAGCAAAAGACTAGCGGGAGATGAGCAGTTCTTC
TRBV6-5,TRBJ2-5,-,-,CASFGGRFATQYF,TGTGCCAGCTTTGGGGGACGCTTCGCGACCCAGTACTTC
TRBV3-1,TRBJ2-7,-,many,CASSQRGARPYEQYF,TGTGCCAGCAGCCAAAGAGGGGCGAGGCCCTACGAGCAGTACTTC
TRBV5-1,TRBJ1-1,-,-,CASSFETWPPEAFF,TGCGCCAGCAGCTTCGAAACCTGGCCGCCCGAAGCTTTCTTT
TRBV29-1,TRBJ2-2,-,-,CSGSFTSYTGELFF,TGCAGCGGGTCTTTCACTAGCTACACCGGGGAGCTGTTTTTT
TRBV7-9,TRBJ2-1,-,few,CASSPLGSSYNEQFF,TGTGCCAGCAGCCCTCTGGGGAGCTCCTACAATGAGCAGTTCTTC
TRBV7-9,TRBJ2-1,-,-,CASSIPSSNNEQFF,TGTGCCAGCAGCATACCGTCTTCGAACAATGAGCAGTTCTTC
TRBV6-5,TRBJ1-4,-,-,CASSYGSTANEKLFF,TGTGCCAGCAGTTACGGATCGACAGCTAATGAAAAACTGTTTTTT
TRBV9,TRBJ1-6,TRBD1,few,CASSSDRGEGSPLHF,TGTGCCAGCAGCAGCGACAGGGGAGAAGGGTCACCCCTCCACTTT
TRBV12-3/TRBV12-4,TRBJ1-6,TRBD1,-,CASSTPGQGLSPLHF,TGTGCCAGCAGTACGCCGGGACAGGGACTTTCACCCCTCCACTTT
TRBV30,TRBJ1-4,-,once,CAWSKRGSNEKLFF,TGTGCCTGGAGTAAAAGGGGTTCTAATGAAAAACTGTTTTTT
TRBV29-1,TRBJ2-7,-,few,CSVGGDSYEQYF,TGCAGCGTTGGCGGAGACTCCTACGAGCAGTACTTC
TRBV5-1,TRBJ1-1,-,-,CASSLYRQEGVTEAFF,TGCGCCAGCAGCTTATACCGACAGGAGGGAGTCACTGAAGCTTTCTTT